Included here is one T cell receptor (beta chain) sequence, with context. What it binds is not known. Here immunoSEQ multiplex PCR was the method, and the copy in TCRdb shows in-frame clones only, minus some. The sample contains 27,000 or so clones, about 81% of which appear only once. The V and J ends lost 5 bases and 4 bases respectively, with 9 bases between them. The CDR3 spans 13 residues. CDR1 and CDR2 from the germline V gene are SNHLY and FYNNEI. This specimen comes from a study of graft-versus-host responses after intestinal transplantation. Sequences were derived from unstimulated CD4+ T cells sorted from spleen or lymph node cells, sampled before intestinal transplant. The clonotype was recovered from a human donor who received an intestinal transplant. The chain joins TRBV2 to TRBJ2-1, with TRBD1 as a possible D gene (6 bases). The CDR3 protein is CASSRDIYNEQFF. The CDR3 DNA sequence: TGTGCCAGCAGTAGGGACATTTACAATGAGCAGTTCTTC. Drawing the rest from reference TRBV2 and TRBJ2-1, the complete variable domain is EPEVTQTPSHQVTQMGQEVILRCVPISNHLYFYWYRQILGQKVEFLVSFYNNEISEKSEIFDDQFSVERPDGSNFTLKIRSTKLEDSAMYFCASSRDIYNEQFFGPGTRLTVL.